The clone carrying this T cell receptor (beta chain) turned up a few times. The antigen is not known. A roughly 120-subject validation cohort, separate from the approximately 720-subject first cohort, supplied the donors. The data were obtained in a study of cytomegalovirus exposure and HLA in healthy donors. Background on the study: The approximately 110 validation repertoires and the roughly 680 first-cohort repertoires shared a platform, a later analysis reported.

The protocol was immunoSEQ multiplex PCR, while the TCRdb copy is restricted to in-frame clones and leaves out a portion. The table has roughly 80,000 clones, nearly 95% seen once. Findings and limits, study-wide: Subsequent analysis found a tendency for first-cohort TCR clusters to co-occur within the 100 to 150 validation repertoires. In vitro testing confirmed three CMV-associated chains as specific for CMV antigens.

This TCR was recovered from a woman under 30 in good health and CMV-seronegative. The source material was PBMCs.

The CDR3 nucleotides are TGTGCCAGCAGGGGACAGGGGGCCTCCTACGAGCAGTACTTC. Protein product: CASRGQGASYEQYF. The gene calls are TRBV2 and TRBJ2-7; TRBD1 matches at 12 bases. With V trimmed by 6 bases and J by 0 bases, 0 bases remained unmatched. This CDR3 contains 14 residues. CDR1 and CDR2 from the germline V gene are SNHLY and FYNNEI.